The 32 T cell receptor beta chains below come from one sample, sequenced in a study of cytomegalovirus exposure and HLA in healthy donors. PCR involved 60 Vbeta and 13 Jbeta primers. Only in-frame clones appear in the TCRdb table, and some are missing; sequencing was by immunoSEQ multiplex PCR. Of 120,000 or so clones listed, around four fifths are singletons. The sample was PBMCs. Every receptor here comes from a human donor in good health.

This chain links TRBV28 with TRBJ1-2; a possible D gene is TRBD1 (5 bases). The CDR3 spans 13 residues. Germline V gene lookup returns CDR1 MDHEN and CDR2 SYDVKM. The germline V and J ends were trimmed by 5 bases and 2 bases, with 9 bases remaining between them. Written as DNA, the CDR3 is TGTGCCAGCAGTCCGGACATAAACTATGGCTACACCTTC. Protein: CASSPDINYGYTF.

V is TRBV5-8 and J is TRBJ1-5; weak D call: TRBD1 (5 bases). Germline V gene data show CDR1 as SGHTS and CDR2 as YDEGEE. The CDR3 consists of 18 residues. The V gene lost 4 bases and the J gene lost 0 bases, with 20 bases spanning the gap. This CDR3 reads CASSAYRTLGGSNQPQHF. The CDR3 DNA follows: TGTGCCAGCAGCGCCTACCGTACGTTGGGGGGTAGCAATCAGCCCCAGCATTTT.

This clone was seen a handful of times. CDR3 protein: CASSFQGAVDTEAFF. The CDR3 coding sequence is TGCGCCAGCAGCTTTCAGGGGGCGGTGGACACTGAAGCTTTCTTT. V gene TRBV5-1 combines with J gene TRBJ1-1, with TRBD1 identical over 8 bases. The CDR3 has 15 residues. The V gene's germline CDR1 is SGHRS and CDR2 YFSETQ. The ends lost 2 bases at V and 3 bases at J; junction bases unmatched: 6.

V and J are TRBV5-1 and TRBJ1-6, with a tentative D call TRBD1 (5 bases). V was trimmed by 0 bases and J by 7 bases, leaving 11 bases between them. Germline loops: CDR1 SGHRS, CDR2 YFSETQ. The CDR3 covers 15 residues. The CDR3 region is CASSLEGFGNSPLHF. DNA for the CDR3: TGCGCCAGCAGCTTGGAGGGGTTCGGGAATTCACCCCTCCACTTT.

The chain couples TRBV5-1 to TRBJ1-2; 8 positions agree with TRBD1. This CDR3 is built from 13 residues. The trim removed 2 bases at V and 7 bases at J, leaving 4 bases unmatched. In germline, CDR1 is SGHRS, CDR2 YFSETQ. CDR3 nucleotide sequence: TGCGCCAGCAGCTTCGGGACAGGAGTTGGCTACACCTTC. This sequence encodes CASSFGTGVGYTF. Full variable domain (rest looked up from reference TRBV5-1 and TRBJ1-2): KAGVTQTPRYLIKTRGQQVTLSCSPISGHRSVSWYQQTPGQGLQFLFEYFSETQRNKGNFPGRFSGRQFSNSRSEMNVSTLELGDSALYLCASSFGTGVGYTFGSGTRLTVV.

The chain recombines TRBV19 with TRBJ2-3, with 12 bases lining up with TRBD2. Germline trimming cut 4 bases from V and 3 bases from J; bases unmatched to any gene: 5. This CDR3 spans 16 amino acids. CDR1 and CDR2 (germline): LNHDA, SQIVND (reference sequence). The CDR3 loop reads CASSTPTSGGTDTQYF. The CDR3 region has the DNA TGTGCCAGTAGTACCCCAACTAGCGGGGGGACAGATACGCAGTATTTT.

The rearrangement joins TRBV5-5 to TRBJ2-7; TRBD1 aligns across 7 bases. CDR3 length equals 12 residues. Germline V gives CDR1 SGHKS, CDR2 YYEKEE (reference sequence). V was clipped by 4 bases and J by 7 bases; unmatched bases: 5. CDR3 sequence: CASSGDREEQYF. The CDR3 DNA sequence: TGTGCCAGCAGCGGGGACAGAGAAGAGCAGTACTTC.

This clone occurred once. V usage is TRBV11-2 and J usage is TRBJ2-7, with D tentatively TRBD2 (6 bases). The germline V gene has CDR1 SGHAT and CDR2 FQNNGV. This CDR3 region has 15 residues. The V end lost 6 bases, the J end lost 4 bases, and 19 bases lay between the germline ends. The CDR3 bases are TGTGCCAGCAGGTGGAGGGAACCTGAGAGGTACGAGCAGTACTTC. Amino acids: CASRWREPERYEQYF.

This clone was seen a single time. The chain has TRBV19 and TRBJ2-1, with 7 bases fitting TRBD1. The CDR3 runs to 13 residues. The germline V gene encodes CDR1 LNHDA and CDR2 SQIVND (reference sequence). V shed 6 bases, J shed 6 bases, and the junction held 5 bases outside the gene matches. CDR3: CASRQNRGNEQFF. The DNA for the CDR3 is TGTGCCAGTAGGCAGAACAGGGGCAATGAGCAGTTCTTC.

This clone was recorded only once. The chain is built from TRBV7-9 and TRBJ1-5; D may be TRBD1 (5 bases). The germline V gene has CDR1 SEHNR and CDR2 FQNEAQ (reference sequence). With 2 bases removed from V and 10 bases from J, the gap between germline ends came to 12 bases. This CDR3 spans 13 amino acids. CDR3 sequence (DNA): TGTGCCAGCAGCTTATTCGGGGGTGACCCCCAGCATTTT. Protein sequence: CASSLFGGDPQHF.

The chain has TRBV27 and TRBJ1-1; 10 bases line up with TRBD1. V trimming: 11 bases; J trimming: 7 bases; junction bases outside the gene matches: 10. CDR3 size: 13 residues. Germline V gene lookup returns CDR1 MNHEY and CDR2 SMNVEV (reference sequence). The CDR3 DNA reads TGTGCCGTGGGACAGGGGATAAAGAATGAAGCTTTCTTT. Its protein is CAVGQGIKNEAFF.

V is TRBV27 and J is TRBJ2-5; D uncertain. The germline CDR1 and CDR2 sequences are MNHEY and SMNVEV (reference sequence). Trimming shortened V by 3 bases and J by 2 bases, and 4 bases separated the two germline ends. The CDR3 loop spans 12 amino acids. CDR3 in DNA: TGTGCCAGCAGTTTCGGGCAAGAGACCCAGTACTTC. This encodes CASSFGQETQYF.

J is TRBJ2-3 and V is TRBV29-1, with D maybe TRBD1 (5 bases). Germline values: CDR1 SQVTM, CDR2 ANQGSEA. This CDR3 comprises 13 residues. The ends were cut back, 2 bases at V and 3 bases at J, with 9 bases in the middle. CDR3 residues: CSVETQGTDTQYF. DNA of the CDR3: TGCAGCGTTGAAACTCAGGGAACAGATACGCAGTATTTT.

This clone was observed once. The identical CDR3 is also encoded by other nucleotide sequences in the sample. This chain links TRBV6-5 with TRBJ1-1; D might be TRBD1 (6 bases). This CDR3 comprises 14 residues. Trimming removed 3 bases at V and 0 bases at J, with 8 bases between. The germline V gene encodes CDR1 MNHEY and CDR2 SVGAGI. CDR3 region: CASSYSGVNTEAFF. The CDR3 DNA reads TGTGCCAGCAGTTATTCAGGGGTGAACACTGAAGCTTTCTTT.

The chain joins TRBV6-5 to TRBJ1-2, with D possibly TRBD1 on 6 matching bases. The CDR3 has 13 residues. V was pared by 4 bases and J by 8 bases, with 14 bases between. Germline V gives CDR1 MNHEY, CDR2 SVGAGI. CDR3: CASSSSGEGGYTF. As DNA, the CDR3 is TGTGCCAGCAGTTCCTCAGGGGAAGGCGGCTACACCTTC.

The CDR3 loop is CASSSMNQPQHF. DNA of the CDR3: TGTGCCAGCAGCTCCATGAATCAGCCCCAGCATTTT. The V and J genes are TRBV13 and TRBJ1-5; D not certain. Germline-derived CDR1 and CDR2 are PRHDT and FYEKMQ (reference sequence). CDR3 length: 12 amino acids. V dropped 4 bases and J dropped 4 bases, with 5 bases sitting between them. Based on the CDR3 plus reference TRBV13 and TRBJ1-5, the full variable domain is AAGVIQSPRHLIKEKRETATLKCYPIPRHDTVYWYQQGPGQDPQFLISFYEKMQSDKGSIPDRFSAQQFSDYHSELNMSSLELGDSALYFCASSSMNQPQHFGDGTRLSIL.

Note on this clone: At one end the junction does not follow the germline gene, possibly because of a read error. The rearrangement joins TRBV6-5 to TRBJ2-5; the D gene is possibly TRBD2 (6 bases). CDR1 is MNHEY and CDR2 is SVGAGI in the germline V gene. This CDR3 is built from 10 residues. CDR3 protein: CASSHRERDF. The DNA for the CDR3 is TGTGCCAGCAGTCATCGGGAGCGGGACTTC.

The V gene is TRBV28, the J gene TRBJ2-5; no definite D call. The better agreement between TRBJ2-7 and the DNA end casts doubt on the J call. The CDR3 spans 11 residues. In germline, CDR1 is MDHEN, CDR2 SYDVKM. The CDR3 sequence is CASRKSYEQYF. CDR3 DNA sequence: TGTGCCAGCAGGAAATCCTACGAGCAGTACTTC.

The chain couples TRBV5-1 to TRBJ1-1, with TRBD1 matching 8 bases. The V segment lost 4 bases and the J segment 2 bases; nucleotides outside the gene matches: 7. The V gene's germline CDR1 is SGHRS and CDR2 YFSETQ. CDR3 length: 15 residues. CDR3 loop: CASSPTGQVNTEAFF. The CDR3 DNA reads as TGCGCCAGCAGCCCGACGGGACAGGTTAACACTGAAGCTTTCTTT.

The chain has TRBV6-5 and TRBJ2-4; possible D gene TRBD2, 7 bases. Germline CDR1 reads MNHEY; CDR2 reads SVGAGI. The CDR3 spans 15 residues. V was clipped by 8 bases and J by 0 bases, with 14 bases between them. CDR3 residues: CASEGGELAKNIQYF. The CDR3 DNA follows: TGTGCCAGCGAGGGGGGGGAATTAGCCAAAAACATTCAGTACTTC.

The chain is built from TRBV27 and TRBJ1-6; no firm D call. Trimming removed 7 bases from V and 10 bases from J, with 20 bases in between. The germline CDR1 and CDR2 sequences are MNHEY and SMNVEV (reference sequence). This CDR3 comprises 15 residues. The CDR3, as DNA: TGTGCCAGCACCCCTATGGGAGTAGGAACCTCACCCCTCCACTTT. Translating gives CASTPMGVGTSPLHF.

Only a few counts were recorded for this clone. The chain combines TRBV9 with TRBJ1-4; D is undetermined. Germline V CDR1 and CDR2: SGDLS, YYNGEE. V lost 3 bases and J lost 6, with 3 bases in between. This CDR3 has 11 residues. The CDR3, as DNA: TGTGCCAGCAGCGCGGATGAAAAACTGTTTTTT. Its translation is CASSADEKLFF.

The rearrangement uses TRBV5-1 and TRBJ2-5; 14 bases match TRBD2. Germline CDR1 is SGHRS and CDR2 is YFSETQ. CDR3 length equals 14 residues. The V segment lost 4 bases and the J segment 13 bases; nucleotides outside the gene matches: 9. This chain's CDR3 is CASSGGTSGGVLYF. CDR3 coding DNA: TGCGCCAGCAGCGGTGGGACTAGCGGGGGAGTCTTGTACTTC.

This chain links TRBV13 with TRBJ2-1, with TRBD2 matching 12 bases. The CDR3 totals 15 residues. Germline assignment: CDR1 PRHDT and CDR2 FYEKMQ (reference sequence). The trim removed 4 bases at V and 8 bases at J, leaving 6 bases unmatched. DNA of the CDR3: TGTGCCAGCAGCTCCCTAGCGGGGGGGCTGGATGAGCAGTTCTTC. As protein: CASSSLAGGLDEQFF.

This clone showed up just once. The V gene is TRBV27, the J gene TRBJ1-2; no definite D call. The V end lost 5 bases, the J end lost 1 base, and 14 bases lay between the germline ends. This CDR3 region has 15 residues. Germline-derived CDR1 and CDR2 are MNHEY and SMNVEV (reference sequence). The CDR3 DNA is TGTGCCAGCAGTCGTCGAGAGGGTGGTAACTATGGCTACACCTTC. Residues: CASSRREGGNYGYTF.

The chain carries TRBV14 and TRBJ1-4; D is uncertain. This CDR3 spans 12 amino acids. Trimming took 2 bases from V and 8 from J, leaving 6 bases between them. The germline V gene encodes CDR1 SGHDN and CDR2 FVKESK. CDR3 coding DNA: TGTGCCAGCAGCCAAACGGGGGAAAAACTGTTTTTT. Amino acids: CASSQTGEKLFF.

The chain joins TRBV7-9 to TRBJ2-7; 11 bases fit TRBD1. With 5 bases clipped from V and 1 base from J, the junction kept 4 bases outside the gene matches. The CDR3 contains 15 residues. CDR1 is SEHNR and CDR2 is FQNEAQ in the germline V gene (reference sequence). The CDR3 loop is CASSGTGGRSYEQYF. The CDR3 DNA follows: TGTGCCAGCAGCGGGACAGGGGGAAGGTCCTACGAGCAGTACTTC.

The J gene is TRBJ2-1, the V gene TRBV7-9, with D hard to call. The ends were cut back, 0 bases at V and 3 bases at J, with 3 bases in the middle. This CDR3 has 13 amino acids. Germline V CDR1 and CDR2: SEHNR, FQNEAQ (reference sequence). CDR3 in DNA: TGTGCCAGCAGCTTAGCTCTCTACAATGAGCAGTTCTTC. Translating it yields CASSLALYNEQFF.

The chain employs TRBV5-8 and TRBJ1-2; D perhaps matches TRBD1 (5 bases). Per the germline V gene, CDR1 is SGHTS and CDR2 is YDEGEE. V lost 4 bases, J lost 5 bases, and 18 bases lay in between. The length of the CDR3 is 15 residues. The CDR3 reads CASSPPGEVLYGYTF. CDR3 nucleotides: TGTGCCAGCAGCCCACCGGGGGAGGTTCTGTATGGCTACACCTTC.

The chain recombines TRBV5-1 with TRBJ2-7; D is unresolved. The germline gives CDR1 SGHRS, CDR2 YFSETQ. This CDR3 comprises 15 residues. The ends were cut back, 7 bases at V and 1 base at J, with 18 bases in the middle. The CDR3 sequence is CASAVSGVRSYEQYF. DNA for the CDR3: TGCGCCAGCGCCGTATCGGGTGTTCGTTCCTACGAGCAGTACTTC.

The chain couples TRBV5-4 to TRBJ1-2, with D uncertain. The CDR3 has 13 residues. The germline V and J ends were trimmed by 3 bases and 5 bases, with 11 bases remaining between them. CDR1 and CDR2 (germline): SGHNT, YYREEE (reference sequence). CDR3 region: CASSYGGPYGYTF. The CDR3 DNA reads as TGTGCCAGCAGCTATGGAGGGCCATATGGCTACACCTTC.

The chain joins TRBV9 to TRBJ2-1, with D perhaps TRBD2 (6 bases). V was clipped by 4 bases and J by 0 bases, with 11 bases between them. The CDR3 has 15 amino acids. The germline V gene encodes CDR1 SGDLS and CDR2 YYNGEE. As DNA, the CDR3 is TGTGCCAGCAGCCCAAGGAGGGTCTCCTACAATGAGCAGTTCTTC. Translating gives CASSPRRVSYNEQFF.